One sample yielded the 5 T cell receptor beta chains listed below, sequenced in a study of CD8+CD57+ T cells in acquired aplastic anemia. CD8+CD57+ cell expansion had been shown by flow cytometry in patients chosen for sequencing. Genomic DNA served as template for TCR beta VDJ and CDR3 profiling. TCRdb fed the reads into MiXCR, producing one record per CDR3 protein. Of approximately 190,000 distinct CDR3 sequences listed, less than 60% are singletons. Sequencing was performed on sorted CD4+, CD8+, or CD8+CD57+ T cells (not recorded which) from PBMCs. These receptors all come from a human donor with aplastic anemia.

This clonotype came up many times. The genes are TRBV9 and TRBJ1-5; D ambiguous. The V gene lost 2 bases and the J gene lost 5 bases, with 11 bases spanning the gap. There are 14 residues in the CDR3. Germline lookup yields CDR1 SGDLS and CDR2 YYNGEE. Here the CDR3 reads CASSVSSGYQPQHF. CDR3 coding DNA: TGTGCCAGCAGCGTTTCCTCGGGGTATCAGCCCCAGCATTTT.

The chain carries TRBV20-1 and TRBJ1-5; D not certain. The ends were cut back, 3 bases at V and 0 bases at J, with 12 bases in the middle. The CDR3 contains 15 residues. Per the germline V gene, CDR1 is DFQATT and CDR2 is SNEGSKA (reference sequence). The CDR3 nucleotides are TGCAGTGCTAGGGACGGCTTAGATAGCAATCAGCCCCAGCATTTT. Protein product: CSARDGLDSNQPQHF.

This clonotype turned up a few times. V and J are TRBV5-1 and TRBJ1-6, with 8 bases aligning to TRBD1. This CDR3 region has 13 residues. CDR1 and CDR2 (germline): SGHRS, YFSETQ. Unmatched junction bases numbered 3, after V lost 3 bases and J lost 10 bases. The CDR3 DNA is TGCGCCAGCAGCTCGGGACAGGTCTCACCCCTCCACTTT. Translating it yields CASSSGQVSPLHF.

This CDR3 is CASSLYRYQETQYF. The CDR3 nucleotides read TGCGCCAGCAGCTTATACAGGTACCAAGAGACCCAGTACTTC. The chain links TRBV5-1 to TRBJ2-5, with a tentative D call TRBD1 (5 bases). CDR3 length equals 14 residues. CDR1 and CDR2 (germline): SGHRS, YFSETQ. Trimming removed 2 bases from V and 0 bases from J, with 8 bases in between.

V is TRBV7-8 and J is TRBJ2-7; possibly TRBD1 or TRBD2 for D (5 bases each). CDR1 SGHVS and CDR2 FQNEAQ come from the germline V gene. V was trimmed by 3 bases and J by 1 base, leaving 10 bases between them. The CDR3 is made up of 14 amino acids. The CDR3 DNA sequence: TGTGCCAGCAGCTTGACCTGGGGGTCCTACGAGCAGTACGTC. Translation gives CASSLTWGSYEQYV.